The 25 T cell receptor beta chains reported below all come from one sample, sequenced in a study of blood T cell repertoires in COVID-19. Some clones are missing from TCRdb's copy, which holds only in-frame ones; the method was immunoSEQ multiplex PCR. The table shows 200,000 to 300,000 clones, with 75% to 85% occurring only once. Sequenced sample: peripheral blood. The source of these receptors is a man between 40 and 49 years old who had recovered from COVID-19.

This CDR3 reads CASSVMVDNEQFF. The CDR3 DNA reads TGTGCCAGCAGCGTAATGGTAGACAATGAGCAGTTCTTC. The gene calls are TRBV9 and TRBJ2-1; D gene uncertain. This CDR3 has 13 residues. From germline, CDR1 is SGDLS and CDR2 YYNGEE. V shed 1 base and J shed 5 bases, with 7 bases lying between them.

The V and J genes are TRBV3-1 (or the pseudogene TRBV3-2) and TRBJ1-3; D may be TRBD1 (5 bases). Between the trimmed V and J ends, which lost 9 bases and 4 bases, there was a span of 19 bases. Germline CDR1 LGHDT, CDR2 YNNKEL (reference sequence). There are 15 residues in the CDR3. The CDR3 spells CASPTTPPGGNTIYF. The DNA for the CDR3 is TGTGCCAGTCCCACGACCCCCCCAGGGGGAAACACCATATATTTT.

This clone is a singleton in its sample. The chain joins TRBV10-3 to TRBJ2-2; 9 nucleotides match TRBD1. Germline V gives CDR1 ENHRY, CDR2 SYGVKD. This CDR3 is 13 amino acids long. V lost 9 bases, J lost 5 bases, and 4 bases stayed unmatched. CDR3 nucleotides: TGTGCCATGGGACAGGGTTCTACCGGGGAGCTGTTTTTT. Residues: CAMGQGSTGELFF.

This clone was counted once. The V and J genes are TRBV9 and TRBJ2-5; tentatively, D is TRBD1 (6 bases). Germline CDR1 SGDLS, CDR2 YYNGEE. The CDR3 loop spans 14 amino acids. Trimming shortened V by 0 bases and J by 2 bases, and 8 bases separated the two germline ends. CDR3 region: CASSVGTEQETQYF. The CDR3 DNA sequence: TGTGCCAGCAGCGTAGGGACAGAACAAGAGACCCAGTACTTC. Full variable domain (missing parts from reference TRBV9 and TRBJ2-5): DSGVTQTPKHLITATGQRVTLRCSPRSGDLSVYWYQQSLDQGLQFLIQYYNGEERAKGNILERFSAQQFPDLHSELNLSSLELGDSALYFCASSVGTEQETQYFGPGTRLLVL.

The gene calls are TRBV19 and TRBJ2-6; the D is unclear. The CDR3 runs 15 residues. CDR1 LNHDA and CDR2 SQIVND come from the germline V gene (reference sequence). Trimming removed 9 bases from V and 0 bases from J, with 12 bases in between. DNA of the CDR3: TGTGCCAGCACTGGCAGACTCTCTGGGGCCAACGTCCTGACTTTC. Translating it yields CASTGRLSGANVLTF.

The chain is built from TRBV6-5 and TRBJ2-7; D is unresolved. Deletions cut 10 bases from V and 0 bases from J, with 19 bases between. This CDR3 is built from 15 residues. Germline loops: CDR1 MNHEY, CDR2 SVGAGI. The CDR3 nucleotides read TGTGCCATCACTACCGACCGACGGTACTCCTACGAGCAGTACTTC. The encoded protein is CAITTDRRYSYEQYF.

This clone was recorded at least ten times. The chain employs TRBV3-1 (or the pseudogene TRBV3-2) and TRBJ2-5; TRBD1 aligns across 12 bases. CDR1 is LGHDT and CDR2 is YNNKEL in the germline V gene (reference sequence). The CDR3 extends over 18 amino acids. V was pared by 0 bases and J by 5 bases, with 10 bases of the junction left unmatched. The CDR3 sequence is CASSQDPGQGARGETQYF. DNA for the CDR3: TGTGCCAGCAGCCAAGATCCGGGACAGGGGGCGCGAGGTGAGACCCAGTACTTC.

This chain links TRBV25-1 with TRBJ2-5; the D gene is possibly TRBD1 (6 bases). V shed 2 bases and J shed 5 bases, with 12 bases lying between them. Germline V gene data show CDR1 as MGHDK and CDR2 as SYGVNS. This CDR3 contains 14 residues. For the CDR3, the DNA is TGTGCCAGCAGTGAAAGGTTGGGGGCGGAGACCCAGTACTTC. Residues: CASSERLGAETQYF.

The J gene is TRBJ1-4, the V gene TRBV29-1; the match to TRBD1 covers 7 bases. V was pared by 5 bases and J by 8 bases, with 8 bases of the junction left unmatched. CDR1 is SQVTM, CDR2 ANQGSEA, per germline. The CDR3 spans 13 residues. CDR3 DNA sequence: TGCAGCGTTTCCGACAGGGAAATGGAAAAACTGTTTTTT. Translated: CSVSDREMEKLFF.

This clone was recorded a few times. The V and J genes are TRBV25-1 and TRBJ2-5, with 8 bases aligning to TRBD1. Germline loops: CDR1 MGHDK, CDR2 SYGVNS. The CDR3 has 12 amino acids. Losses at the gene ends were 7 bases for V and 4 bases for J; bases not matched to a gene: 2. This CDR3 is CASNTGGETQYF. The CDR3 DNA reads TGTGCCAGCAATACAGGGGGAGAGACCCAGTACTTC.

The chain is built from TRBV7-8 and TRBJ1-1, with a tentative D call TRBD1 (6 bases). The germline V gene has CDR1 SGHVS and CDR2 FQNEAQ. The CDR3 sequence is 16 residues long. V was clipped by 6 bases and J by 2 bases, with 19 bases between them. The CDR3 bases are TGTGCCAGCAGATCAGGTCGGGGGGCGTATAACACTGAAGCTTTCTTT. Translating it yields CASRSGRGAYNTEAFF.

V is TRBV21-1 and J is TRBJ2-7; TRBD1 is taken as the D call from the table, unchecked against the DNA. TRBV21-1 is termed a pseudogene. The CDR3 loop spans 18 amino acids. The CDR3 loop reads CASSSKRTRGHFDYEQYF. The CDR3 coding sequence is TGTGCCAGCAGCAGCAAACGCACCAGGGGGCATTTTGACTACGAGCAGTACTTC.

The chain links TRBV7-2 to TRBJ2-7; 15 bases agree with TRBD2. CDR3 size: 15 residues. Germline lookup yields CDR1 SGHTA and CDR2 FQGNSA. The ends lost 5 bases at V and 7 bases at J; junction bases unmatched: 6. For the CDR3, the DNA is TGTGCCAGCAGCCCCATCGGGACTAGCGGGAGGGAGCAGTACTTC. Its protein is CASSPIGTSGREQYF.

The table lists this clone with a few counts. This chain uses TRBV19 with TRBJ2-7; D is unclear. In germline, CDR1 is LNHDA, CDR2 SQIVND (reference sequence). This CDR3 spans 13 amino acids. V was pared by 4 bases and J by 3 bases, with 10 bases between. The CDR3 DNA is TGTGCCAGTAGTAAAGCCTCCCACTACGAGCAGTACTTC. Protein product: CASSKASHYEQYF.

This chain's CDR3 is CASSPGGWSNQPQHF. DNA for the CDR3: TGTGCCAGCAGTCCCGGGGGGTGGAGCAATCAGCCCCAGCATTTT. The V gene is TRBV6-5, the J gene TRBJ1-5; the D gene is possibly TRBD1 (5 bases). Germline lookup yields CDR1 MNHEY and CDR2 SVGAGI. There are 15 residues in the CDR3. V lost 5 bases to trimming and J lost 1 base, with 12 bases between them.

This clone was picked up many times. The V call is TRBV7-9, the J call TRBJ2-7; D is uncertain. The CDR3 has 14 residues. V was cut by 5 bases and J by 2 bases, with 13 bases left in between. Germline loops: CDR1 SEHNR, CDR2 FQNEAQ (reference sequence). The CDR3 is CASSADGYPYEQYF. CDR3 bases: TGTGCCAGCAGCGCTGACGGGTATCCCTACGAGCAGTACTTC.

Here the CDR3 reads CASSARDRDNSPLHF. In DNA form, the CDR3 reads TGTGCCAGCAGTGCCCGGGACAGGGATAATTCACCCCTCCACTTT. The V gene is TRBV6-2 or TRBV6-3, the J gene TRBJ1-6, with TRBD1 identical over 9 bases. The V and J ends lost 5 bases and 5 bases, in that order; junction bases with no gene match: 4. The CDR3 extends over 15 amino acids. Per the germline V gene, CDR1 is MNHEY and CDR2 is SVGEGT.

V usage is TRBV6-5 and J usage is TRBJ2-5, with 7 bases lining up with TRBD2. Trimming took 7 bases from V and 4 from J; bases not matched to a gene: 9. The germline V gene encodes CDR1 MNHEY and CDR2 SVGAGI. The CDR3 has 14 amino acids. The CDR3 is CASTESTSVETQYF. In DNA, the CDR3 is TGTGCCAGCACCGAATCTACTAGCGTAGAGACCCAGTACTTC.

Worth noting for this clone: The same CDR3 also results from other DNA sequences found in this sample. The rearrangement links TRBV18 to TRBJ1-1; the D gene is possibly TRBD1 (5 bases). V was cut by 4 bases and J by 3 bases, with 9 bases left in between. Germline loops: CDR1 KGHSH, CDR2 LQKENI. The CDR3 totals 13 residues. CDR3 sequence: CASSQGRDTEAFF. The CDR3 DNA reads as TGTGCCAGCTCACAGGGGCGTGACACTGAAGCTTTCTTT.

J is TRBJ2-2 and V is TRBV6-5; 8 bases match TRBD1. V shed 2 bases, J shed 7 bases, and the junction held 9 bases outside the gene matches. Germline CDR1 MNHEY, CDR2 SVGAGI. The CDR3 has 16 amino acids. CDR3 amino acids: CASSYGGRGQGGELFF. DNA for the CDR3: TGTGCCAGCAGTTACGGGGGCAGGGGGCAGGGCGGGGAGCTGTTTTTT.

The rearrangement joins TRBV2 to TRBJ1-2; D is perhaps TRBD1 (5 bases). The CDR3 has 13 residues. From germline, CDR1 is SNHLY and CDR2 FYNNEI. V lost 4 bases to trimming and J lost 3 bases, with 9 bases between them. The CDR3 DNA reads TGTGCCAGCAGTGGCCCGGGGGACTATGGCTACACCTTC. Its translation: CASSGPGDYGYTF. Full variable domain (rest looked up from reference TRBV2 and TRBJ1-2): EPEVTQTPSHQVTQMGQEVILRCVPISNHLYFYWYRQILGQKVEFLVSFYNNEISEKSEIFDDQFSVERPDGSNFTLKIRSTKLEDSAMYFCASSGPGDYGYTFGSGTRLTVV.

V is TRBV6-2 or TRBV6-3 and J is TRBJ1-1, with D tentatively TRBD1 (5 bases). The length of the CDR3 is 16 residues. Looked up from germline, CDR1 is MNHEY and CDR2 is SVGEGT. Trimming took 5 bases from V and 5 from J, leaving 21 bases between them. This chain's CDR3 is CASSGRGRGGWTEAFF. The CDR3, as DNA: TGTGCCAGCAGTGGGCGGGGAAGGGGCGGTTGGACTGAAGCTTTCTTT.

In its sample, this clone was seen once. This chain joins TRBV7-8 and TRBJ2-7; 11 nucleotides align to TRBD2. Germline V gene lookup returns CDR1 SGHVS and CDR2 FQNEAQ. With 5 bases clipped from V and 2 bases from J, the junction kept 5 bases outside the gene matches. The CDR3 is 15 amino acids. The CDR3 is CASSSTSGGTYEQYF. The DNA for the CDR3 is TGTGCCAGCAGCAGTACTAGCGGGGGAACCTACGAGCAGTACTTC.

V is TRBV9 and J is TRBJ2-3; TRBD2 aligns across 10 bases. Germline V CDR1 and CDR2: SGDLS, YYNGEE. V gave up 4 bases and J gave up 4 bases; unmatched junction bases: 6. There are 15 residues in the CDR3. CDR3 coding DNA: TGTGCCAGCAGCCGAAGCGGGGGGGTCGCAGATACGCAGTATTTT. Translation gives CASSRSGGVADTQYF.

The CDR3 loop reads CASSEQGERQQFF. CDR3 nucleotides: TGTGCCAGCAGCGAACAGGGGGAGAGACAGCAGTTCTTC. The chain recombines TRBV5-6 with TRBJ2-1, with 8 positions matching TRBD1. The V gene's germline CDR1 is SGHDT and CDR2 YYEEEE. J gave up 11 bases and V 4 bases, and 8 bases lay outside the gene matches. This CDR3 is 13 amino acids long.